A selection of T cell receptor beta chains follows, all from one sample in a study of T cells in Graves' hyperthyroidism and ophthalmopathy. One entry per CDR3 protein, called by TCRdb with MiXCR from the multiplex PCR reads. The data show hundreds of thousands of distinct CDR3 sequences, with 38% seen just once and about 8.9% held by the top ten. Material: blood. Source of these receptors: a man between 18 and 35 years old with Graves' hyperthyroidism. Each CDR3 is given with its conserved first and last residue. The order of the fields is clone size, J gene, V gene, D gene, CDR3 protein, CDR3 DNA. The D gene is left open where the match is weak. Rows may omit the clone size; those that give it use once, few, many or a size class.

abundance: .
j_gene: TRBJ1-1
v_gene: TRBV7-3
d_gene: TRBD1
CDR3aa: CASSSLGTGWLNTEAFF
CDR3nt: TGTGCCAGCAGCTCCCTAGGGACAGGCTGGTTGAACACTGAAGCTTTCTTT

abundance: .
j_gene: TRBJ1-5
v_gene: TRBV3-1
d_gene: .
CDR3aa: CAIPEKGEGQPQHF
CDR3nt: TGTGCCATCCCCGAGAAGGGTGAAGGTCAGCCCCAGCATTTT

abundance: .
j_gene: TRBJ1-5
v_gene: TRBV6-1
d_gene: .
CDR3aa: CASSLTWGANQPQHF
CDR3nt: TGTGCCAGCAGTCTCACCTGGGGGGCAAATCAGCCCCAGCATTTT

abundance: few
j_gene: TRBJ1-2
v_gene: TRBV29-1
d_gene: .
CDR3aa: CSSWTAPDGYTF
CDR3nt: TGCAGCTCCTGGACAGCGCCGGATGGCTACACCTTC

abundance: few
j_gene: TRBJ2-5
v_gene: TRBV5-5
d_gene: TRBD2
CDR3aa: CASSYHPGTSVQETQYF
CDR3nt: TGTGCCAGCAGTTATCATCCGGGGACTAGCGTTCAAGAGACCCAGTACTTC

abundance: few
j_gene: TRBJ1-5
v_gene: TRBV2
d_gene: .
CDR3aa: CASSPWDHNQPQHF
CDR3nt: TGTGCCAGCAGCCCGTGGGATCACAATCAGCCCCAGCATTTT

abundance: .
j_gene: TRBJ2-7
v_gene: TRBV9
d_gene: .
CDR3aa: CASSVGGGTGAYEQYF
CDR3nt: TGTGCCAGCAGCGTAGGGGGGGGGACAGGAGCCTACGAGCAGTACTTC

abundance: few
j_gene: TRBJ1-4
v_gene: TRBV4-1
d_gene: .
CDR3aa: CASSQVQGSAEKLFF
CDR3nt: TGCGCCAGCAGCCAAGTCCAGGGGTCGGCAGAAAAACTGTTTTTT

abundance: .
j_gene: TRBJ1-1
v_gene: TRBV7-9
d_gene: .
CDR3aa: CASSLEAGGHSTEAFF
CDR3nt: TGTGCCAGCAGCTTGGAGGCGGGGGGACATAGCACTGAAGCTTTCTTT

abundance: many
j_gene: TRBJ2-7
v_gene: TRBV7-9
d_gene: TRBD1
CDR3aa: CASSKKTGGEQYF
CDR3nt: TGTGCCAGCAGCAAAAAGACAGGGGGCGAGCAGTACTTC

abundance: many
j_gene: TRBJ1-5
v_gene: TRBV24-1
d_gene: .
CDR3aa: CATARDGIDQPQHF
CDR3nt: TGTGCCACCGCAAGGGACGGTATAGATCAGCCCCAGCATTTT

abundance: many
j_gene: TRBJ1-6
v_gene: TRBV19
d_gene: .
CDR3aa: CASTLGYNSPLHF
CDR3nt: TGTGCCAGTACCCTGGGGTATAATTCACCCCTCCACTTT

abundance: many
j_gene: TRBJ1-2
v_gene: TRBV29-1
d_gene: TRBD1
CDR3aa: CSVGPGTGGSGYTF
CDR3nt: TGCAGCGTTGGCCCCGGGACAGGGGGTAGTGGCTACACCTTC

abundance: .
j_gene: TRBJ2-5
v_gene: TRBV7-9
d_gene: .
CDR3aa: CASSPELRDWARGTQYF
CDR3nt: TGTGCCAGCAGCCCCGAGCTAAGGGACTGGGCCAGGGGGACCCAGTACTTC

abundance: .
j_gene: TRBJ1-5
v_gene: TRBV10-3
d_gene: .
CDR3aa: CAVSGGSNQPQHF
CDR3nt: TGTGCCGTCAGTGGGGGTAGCAATCAGCCCCAGCATTTT

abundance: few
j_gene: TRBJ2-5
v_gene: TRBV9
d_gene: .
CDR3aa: CASSAFLKETQYF
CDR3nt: TGTGCCAGCAGTGCCTTCCTCAAAGAGACCCAGTACTTC

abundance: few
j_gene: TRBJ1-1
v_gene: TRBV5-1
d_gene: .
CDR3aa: CASSYLTGNTEAFF
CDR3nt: TGCGCCAGCAGCTATCTGACGGGGAACACTGAAGCTTTCTTT

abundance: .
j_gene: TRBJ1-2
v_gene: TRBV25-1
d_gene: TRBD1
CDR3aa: CASSEFRVRGTYGYTF
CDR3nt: TGTGCCAGCAGTGAATTTAGGGTCAGGGGGACCTATGGCTACACCTTC

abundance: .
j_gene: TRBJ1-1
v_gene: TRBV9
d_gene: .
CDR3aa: CASSQEGHGTEAFF
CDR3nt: TGTGCCAGCAGCCAAGAAGGCCACGGCACTGAAGCTTTCTTT

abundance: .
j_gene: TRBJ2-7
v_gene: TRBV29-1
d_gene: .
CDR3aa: CSLEGFGSYEQYF
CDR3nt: TGCAGCTTGGAAGGGTTTGGGTCCTACGAGCAGTACTTC

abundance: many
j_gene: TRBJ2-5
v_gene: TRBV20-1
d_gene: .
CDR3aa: CSARDSLMDQYF
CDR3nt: TGCAGTGCTAGAGATTCCCTAATGGACCAGTACTTC

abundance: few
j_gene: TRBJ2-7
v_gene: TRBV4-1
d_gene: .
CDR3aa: CASSQELGVRLEQYF
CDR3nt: TGCGCCAGCAGCCAAGAACTTGGAGTTCGGCTCGAGCAGTACTTC

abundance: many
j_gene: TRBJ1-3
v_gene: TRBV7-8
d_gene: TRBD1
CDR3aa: CASSLRDRRGNTIYF
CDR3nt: TGTGCCAGCAGCTTAAGGGACAGGAGGGGAAACACCATATATTTT

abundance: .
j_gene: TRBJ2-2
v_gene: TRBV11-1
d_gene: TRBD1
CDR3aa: CASSSPAGTGTGELFF
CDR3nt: TGTGCCAGCAGCTCTCCCGCCGGGACAGGTACCGGGGAGCTGTTTTTT

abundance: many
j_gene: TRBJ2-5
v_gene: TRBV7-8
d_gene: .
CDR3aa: CASSLMRFKWETQYF
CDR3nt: TGTGCCAGCAGCTTAATGAGATTTAAATGGGAGACCCAGTACTTC

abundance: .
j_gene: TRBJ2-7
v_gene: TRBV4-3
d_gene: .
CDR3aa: CASSQDQPHYEQYF
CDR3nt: TGCGCCAGCAGCCAAGACCAGCCTCACTACGAGCAGTACTTC

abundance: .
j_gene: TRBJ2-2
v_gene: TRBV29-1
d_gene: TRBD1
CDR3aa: CSVGWGTGDTGELFF
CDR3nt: TGCAGCGTTGGATGGGGGACAGGTGACACCGGGGAGCTGTTTTTT

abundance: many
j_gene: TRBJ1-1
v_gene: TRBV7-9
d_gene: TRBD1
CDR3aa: CASSSNRGVNTEAFF
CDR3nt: TGTGCCAGCAGCTCAAACAGGGGAGTGAACACTGAAGCTTTCTTT

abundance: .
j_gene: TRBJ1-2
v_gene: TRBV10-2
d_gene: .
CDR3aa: CASSDLGGYGYTF
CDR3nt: TGCGCCAGCAGTGATCTTGGGGGCTATGGCTACACCTTC

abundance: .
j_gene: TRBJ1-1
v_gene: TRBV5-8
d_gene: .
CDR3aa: CASSLERAEAFF
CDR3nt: TGTGCCAGCAGCTTAGAGCGGGCGGAGGCTTTCTTT

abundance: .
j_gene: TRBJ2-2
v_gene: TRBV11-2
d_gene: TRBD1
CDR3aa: CASSRGTGDTGELFF
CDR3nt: TGCGCCAGCAGCCGAGGGACAGGGGACACCGGGGAGCTGTTTTTT

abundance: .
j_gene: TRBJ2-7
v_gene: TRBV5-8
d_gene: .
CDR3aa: CASRASTGTTSEQYF
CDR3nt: TGTGCCAGCAGGGCCAGTACGGGAACCACTTCCGAGCAGTACTTC

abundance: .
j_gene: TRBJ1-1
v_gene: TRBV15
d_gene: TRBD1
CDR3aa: CATSSEGGEAFF
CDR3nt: TGTGCCACCAGCAGCGAAGGGGGCGAAGCTTTCTTT

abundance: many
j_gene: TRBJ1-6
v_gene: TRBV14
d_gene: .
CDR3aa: CASRRGRHSPLHF
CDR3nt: TGTGCCAGCAGAAGAGGGAGGCATTCACCCCTCCACTTT

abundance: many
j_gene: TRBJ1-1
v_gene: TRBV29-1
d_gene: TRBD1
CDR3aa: CSVRTGNTEAFF
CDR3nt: TGCAGCGTCCGGACAGGGAACACTGAAGCTTTCTTT

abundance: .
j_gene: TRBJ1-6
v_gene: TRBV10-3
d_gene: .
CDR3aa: CAISAVGDSPLHF
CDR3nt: TGTGCCATCAGTGCCGTGGGGGATTCACCCCTCCACTTT

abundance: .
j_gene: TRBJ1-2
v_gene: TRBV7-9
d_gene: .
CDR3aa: CASSVGREEGYTF
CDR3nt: TGTGCCAGCAGCGTAGGAAGAGAAGAGGGCTACACCTTC

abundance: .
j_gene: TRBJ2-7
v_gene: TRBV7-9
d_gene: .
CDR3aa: CASSSGTSGYYEQYF
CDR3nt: TGTGCCAGCAGCTCCGGGACATCAGGATACTACGAGCAGTACTTC

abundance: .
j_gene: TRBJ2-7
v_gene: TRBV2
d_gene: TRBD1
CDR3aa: CASSDSDRGHYEQYF
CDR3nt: TGTGCCAGCAGTGATTCGGACAGGGGGCACTACGAGCAGTACTTC

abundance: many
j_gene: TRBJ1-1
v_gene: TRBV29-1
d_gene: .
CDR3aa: CSVALGEEAFF
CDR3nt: TGCAGCGTTGCCCTGGGGGAGGAAGCTTTCTTT

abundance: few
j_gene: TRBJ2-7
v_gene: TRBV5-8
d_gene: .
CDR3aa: CASSLLGGVNEQYF
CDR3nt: TGTGCCAGCAGCTTGCTGGGGGGCGTGAACGAGCAGTACTTC

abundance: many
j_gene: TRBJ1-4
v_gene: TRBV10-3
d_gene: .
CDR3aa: CAISAQASNEKLFF
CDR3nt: TGTGCCATCAGTGCGCAGGCCTCTAATGAAAAACTGTTTTTT

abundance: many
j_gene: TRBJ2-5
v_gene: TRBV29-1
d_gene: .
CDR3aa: CSHAREETQYF
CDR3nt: TGCAGCCATGCGAGGGAAGAGACCCAGTACTTC

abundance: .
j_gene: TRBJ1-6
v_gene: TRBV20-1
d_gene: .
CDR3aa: CRAGTGALTPSPLHF
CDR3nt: TGCAGAGCAGGGACCGGCGCACTCACTCCTTCACCCCTCCACTTT

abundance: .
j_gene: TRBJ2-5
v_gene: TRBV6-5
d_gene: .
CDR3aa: CASSYSRGQGETQYF
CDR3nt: TGTGCCAGCAGTTACTCTAGGGGTCAAGGGGAGACCCAGTACTTC

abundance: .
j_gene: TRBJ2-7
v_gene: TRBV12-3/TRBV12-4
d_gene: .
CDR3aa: CASSSPGWEQYF
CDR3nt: TGTGCCAGCAGTTCCCCGGGGTGGGAGCAGTACTTC

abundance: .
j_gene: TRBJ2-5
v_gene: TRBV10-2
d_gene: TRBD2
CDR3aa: CASSRGRAVETQYF
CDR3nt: TGTGCCAGCAGCCGGGGGAGGGCCGTTGAGACCCAGTACTTC

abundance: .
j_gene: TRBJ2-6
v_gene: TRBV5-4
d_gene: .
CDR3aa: CASSSIPGAGGANVLTF
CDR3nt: TGTGCCAGCAGCTCTATCCCGGGGGCCGGGGGGGCCAACGTCCTGACTTTC

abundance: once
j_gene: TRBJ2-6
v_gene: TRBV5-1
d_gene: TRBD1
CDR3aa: CASSGTGTGDAGANVLTF
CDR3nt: TGCGCCAGCAGCGGGACCGGGACAGGGGACGCCGGGGCCAACGTCCTGACTTTC

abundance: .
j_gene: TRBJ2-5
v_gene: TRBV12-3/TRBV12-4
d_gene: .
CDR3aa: CASRPGEETQYF
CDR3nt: TGTGCCAGCAGACCTGGAGAGGAGACCCAGTACTTC

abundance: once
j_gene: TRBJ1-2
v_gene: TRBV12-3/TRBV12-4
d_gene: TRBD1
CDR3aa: CASSLEQGVLGYTF
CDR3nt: TGTGCCAGCAGTTTAGAACAGGGGGTGCTTGGCTACACCTTC

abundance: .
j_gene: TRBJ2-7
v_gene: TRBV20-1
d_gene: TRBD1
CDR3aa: CSARVQGQGDHEQYF
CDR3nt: TGCAGTGCTAGAGTTCAGGGACAGGGAGACCACGAGCAGTACTTC

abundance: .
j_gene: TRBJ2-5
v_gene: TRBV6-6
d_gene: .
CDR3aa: CASMASETQYF
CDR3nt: TGTGCCAGCATGGCATCGGAGACCCAGTACTTC

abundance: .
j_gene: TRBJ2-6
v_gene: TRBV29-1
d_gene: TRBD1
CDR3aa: CSVTDRGRSSGANVLTF
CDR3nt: TGCAGCGTGACCGACAGGGGAAGGAGCTCTGGGGCCAACGTCCTGACTTTC

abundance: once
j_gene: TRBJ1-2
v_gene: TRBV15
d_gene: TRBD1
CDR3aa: CATSSLGTVYGYTF
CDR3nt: TGTGCCACCAGCAGTTTAGGGACAGTCTATGGCTACACCTTC

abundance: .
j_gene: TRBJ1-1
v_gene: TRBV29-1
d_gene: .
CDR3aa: CSIGSMNTEAFF
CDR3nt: TGCAGCATCGGGAGCATGAACACTGAAGCTTTCTTT

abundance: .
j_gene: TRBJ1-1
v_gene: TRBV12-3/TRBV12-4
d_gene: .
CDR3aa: CASSSLDSLNTEAFF
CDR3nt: TGTGCCAGCAGTTCATTGGACAGTTTGAACACTGAAGCTTTCTTT

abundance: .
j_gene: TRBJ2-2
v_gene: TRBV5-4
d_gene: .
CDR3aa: CASSQEGLNTGELFF
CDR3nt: TGCGCCAGCAGCCAAGAGGGATTGAACACCGGGGAGCTGTTTTTT

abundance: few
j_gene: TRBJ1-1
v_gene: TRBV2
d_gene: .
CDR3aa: CASSERQSAEAFF
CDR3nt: TGTGCCAGCAGTGAAAGACAGTCGGCTGAAGCTTTCTTT